This TCR beta chain stems from a study of blood T cells in healthy people across ages. Combining a sample-barcoded 5' primer with a J-beta primer mix, a second PCR ran for roughly 6 to 12 cycles. TCRdb passed the 5' RACE reads through MiXCR, listing each CDR3 protein once. Of roughly 680,000 distinct CDR3 sequences listed, 40% to 65% are singletons. V lost 3 bases, J lost 2 bases, and 3 bases stayed unmatched. The CDR3 totals 14 residues. Germline CDR1 reads SGHKS; CDR2 reads YYEKEE (reference sequence). The sequencing input was blood. The receptor comes from a woman older than 75 in good health. The rearrangement joins TRBV5-5 to TRBJ2-7; TRBD2 agrees at 9 bases. This CDR3 is CASSSAGGAYEQYF. As DNA, the CDR3 is TGTGCCAGCAGCTCAGCGGGGGGAGCCTACGAGCAGTACTTC.